Sequencing of this T cell receptor (beta chain) was carried out in a study of CD8 T cells in Susac syndrome. There are 14 residues in the CDR3. CDR1 KGHSH and CDR2 LQKENI come from the germline V gene. Trimming removed 10 bases from V and 0 bases from J, with 15 bases in between. Study-wide findings and caveats: That the number of individuals in its TCR sequencing and HLA analysis was relatively small was acknowledged by the study.

As for this clonotype: Antigen specificity is unknown.

From blood CD8+ and CD4+ T cells, TCR beta sequences were generated. TEMRA cells underwent FACS enrichment and CD8+ and CD4+ T cells underwent negative isolation. The RNA input was roughly 0.45 to 1 ug, and it was reverse transcribed with random hexamers. Multiplex PCR with immunoSEQ amplified the TCR beta CDR3 across 54 Vbeta and 13 Jbeta. TCRdb ran MiXCR on the immunoSEQ multiplex PCR reads and lists one entry per CDR3 protein. The sample holds roughly 200,000 distinct CDR3 sequences, approximately 94% seen once. The rearrangement links TRBV18 to TRBJ1-1, with a tentative D call TRBD1 (5 bases). Sequenced material: CD4+ T cells from PBMCs. This clonotype was sampled from a human donor in good health. This CDR3 reads CATQGQGMNTEAFF. The CDR3 coding sequence is TGTGCCACCCAAGGCCAGGGTATGAACACTGAAGCTTTCTTT.